This T cell receptor (beta chain) was captured by sequencing in a study of blood T cells in healthy people across ages. Together with a sample-barcoded 5' primer, a J-beta primer mix was included in a second PCR lasting about 7 to 11 cycles. TCRdb analysed the 5' RACE reads with MiXCR anew, one entry per CDR3 protein. This table holds about 780,000 distinct CDR3 sequences, approximately 59% found once. The ends were cut back, 8 bases at V and 9 bases at J, with 17 bases in the middle. Looked up from germline, CDR1 is MDHEN and CDR2 is SYDVKM. There are 14 residues in the CDR3. In each sample, at least 6 million PBMCs were isolated. This clonotype has only a few counts.

Sequenced material: blood. The chain recombines TRBV28 with TRBJ2-6, with D tentatively TRBD1 or TRBD2 (5 bases each). The TCR originated in a man aged 25-45 years in good health. Written as DNA, the CDR3 is TGTGCCAGCTTGTCCGCCGGGACGGACAACGTCCTGACTTTC. This encodes CASLSAGTDNVLTF.